This TCR beta chain was captured by sequencing in a study of cytomegalovirus exposure and HLA in healthy donors. The study ran its PCR with 60 Vbeta and 13 Jbeta primers. Repertoires were generated with immunoSEQ multiplex PCR, while TCRdb's copy carries only in-frame clones and drops some. The table has about 77,000 clones, roughly four fifths seen once. Unmatched junction bases numbered 10, after V lost 7 bases and J lost 4 bases. Germline V lookup: CDR1 MNHNS, CDR2 SASEGT. This CDR3 contains 15 residues. Sequencing was done on a sample of PBMCs. The receptor was derived from a man aged 35 to 55 in good health and CMV-seronegative. The J gene is TRBJ2-3, the V gene TRBV6-1; TRBD2 agrees at 8 bases. Written as DNA, the CDR3 is TGTGCCAGCATTCGGGAGGGGGGGAGATCAGATACGCAGTATTTT. Encoded protein: CASIREGGRSDTQYF.